Listed below are T cell receptor beta chains from one sample, sequenced in a study of graft-versus-host responses after intestinal transplantation. Clones were read by immunoSEQ multiplex PCR, and TCRdb kept only the in-frame ones, dropping some. This table has tens of thousands of clones, roughly 90% appearing once. The sample here was bone marrow, taken 700 to 850 days after intestinal transplantation. These receptors were obtained from a human patient who received an intestinal transplant, so some T cells may come from the graft donor. CDR3s include the opening cysteine and the closing phenylalanine or tryptophan. D genes are given only for firm matches. Only some rows state a clone size, as once, few, many or a class for expanded clones.

V gene	clone size	J gene	D gene	CDR3 protein	CDR3 DNA
TRBV28	-	TRBJ2-7	TRBD2	CASIGLAGAYEQYF	TGTGCCAGCATTGGCCTAGCGGGAGCCTACGAGCAGTACTTC
TRBV18	-	TRBJ2-7	-	CASSPARDYEQYF	TGTGCCAGCTCACCAGCCAGGGACTACGAGCAGTACTTC
TRBV4-1	-	TRBJ2-7	TRBD1	CASSRAGQGTYEQYF	TGCGCCAGCAGCCGTGCGGGACAGGGAACCTACGAGCAGTACTTC
TRBV6-5	-	TRBJ1-4	TRBD1	CASRGNRGNGEKLFF	TGTGCCAGCAGGGGCAACAGGGGAAATGGTGAAAAACTGTTTTTT
TRBV27	-	TRBJ1-5	TRBD1	CASNFLYRDRGQPQHF	TGTGCCAGCAACTTCCTCTACCGGGACAGGGGCCAGCCCCAGCATTTT
TRBV5-1	-	TRBJ1-6	-	CAGSLEWGSPLHF	TGCGCCGGCAGCTTGGAATGGGGTTCACCCCTCCACTTT
TRBV7-2	-	TRBJ2-1	-	CASSPNIDLTYNEQFF	TGTGCCAGCAGCCCTAACATCGACCTGACATACAATGAGCAGTTCTTC
TRBV6-1	-	TRBJ1-5	-	CASIAGLNNQPQHF	TGTGCCAGCATCGCCGGTCTGAACAATCAGCCCCAGCATTTT
TRBV6-1	-	TRBJ1-6	-	CATIINSPLHF	TGTGCCACTATCATTAATTCACCCCTCCACTTT
TRBV27	-	TRBJ1-2	TRBD1	CASRKGQGGYGYTF	TGTGCCAGCAGAAAGGGACAGGGAGGATATGGCTACACCTTC
TRBV7-2	-	TRBJ2-3	-	CASRPWGGHDTQYF	TGTGCCAGCAGGCCCTGGGGGGGCCACGATACGCAGTATTTT
TRBV27	-	TRBJ2-7	TRBD2	CASSFSGVWDEQYF	TGTGCCAGCAGTTTTAGCGGGGTCTGGGACGAGCAGTACTTC
TRBV6-6	once	TRBJ1-1	-	CASSYSAGSLEAFF	TGTGCCAGCAGTTACTCGGCGGGCAGCCTTGAAGCTTTCTTT
TRBV4-1	-	TRBJ2-7	TRBD2	CASSHYRAGGPYEQYF	TGCGCCAGCAGCCACTATAGGGCGGGGGGCCCCTACGAGCAGTACTTC
TRBV4-1	-	TRBJ2-1	TRBD2	CASSPAGDRRIRGEQFF	TGCGCCAGCAGCCCGGCGGGGGACCGTAGAATACGGGGTGAGCAGTTCTTC
TRBV27	once	TRBJ2-3	-	CASRLRGLDSTDTQYF	TGTGCCAGCAGATTACGGGGTCTGGACAGCACAGATACGCAGTATTTT
TRBV19	-	TRBJ2-1	-	CASSIVFRRSSYNEQFF	TGTGCCAGTAGTATAGTGTTCAGGCGGAGCTCCTACAATGAGCAGTTCTTC
TRBV2	-	TRBJ2-5	TRBD1	CASSVMTGAEQTQYF	TGTGCCAGCAGTGTAATGACAGGGGCTGAACAGACCCAGTACTTC
TRBV6-5	few	TRBJ1-5	-	CASSYSSGSNQPQHF	TGTGCCAGCAGTTACTCGAGCGGATCCAATCAGCCCCAGCATTTT
TRBV6-6	-	TRBJ2-7	-	CASSTSSYEQYF	TGTGCCAGCAGTACTAGCTCCTACGAGCAGTACTTC
TRBV15	-	TRBJ1-2	TRBD1	CATSSRTGREGYTF	TGTGCCACCAGCAGTCGGACAGGGAGGGAAGGCTACACCTTC
TRBV7-2	-	TRBJ2-1	TRBD2	CASSWGLAGDNNEQFF	TGTGCCAGCAGCTGGGGACTAGCGGGAGACAACAATGAGCAGTTCTTC
TRBV5-1	-	TRBJ1-5	TRBD1	CASSAGQGGSGQPQHF	TGCGCCAGCAGCGCGGGACAGGGGGGTTCCGGTCAGCCCCAGCATTTT
TRBV5-1	-	TRBJ1-2	TRBD1	CASSYGQGGGYTF	TGCGCCAGCAGCTACGGACAGGGAGGAGGCTACACCTTC
TRBV18	once	TRBJ2-7	-	CASSPYNGEAPYEQYF	TGTGCCAGCTCACCGTATAATGGGGAGGCTCCCTACGAGCAGTACTTC
TRBV6-5	-	TRBJ1-1	-	CASTIQGIGTEAFF	TGTGCCAGCACCATACAGGGTATAGGCACTGAAGCTTTCTTT
TRBV5-1	-	TRBJ1-2	-	CASSLLQGINYGYTF	TGCGCCAGCAGCTTATTACAGGGAATCAACTATGGCTACACCTTC
TRBV9	-	TRBJ2-5	-	CASSVSSAGWEETQYF	TGTGCCAGCAGCGTAAGCTCGGCAGGGTGGGAAGAGACCCAGTACTTC
TRBV15	-	TRBJ2-7	TRBD2	CATSRDRGLAAFEQYF	TGTGCCACCAGCAGAGACCGAGGACTAGCGGCATTCGAGCAGTACTTC
TRBV7-2	-	TRBJ2-7	-	CASSPNGRTYEQYF	TGTGCCAGCAGCCCCAATGGGAGAACCTACGAGCAGTACTTC
TRBV2	once	TRBJ1-3	TRBD1	CASSGVTGATGNTIYF	TGTGCCAGCAGTGGGGTGACAGGGGCTACTGGAAACACCATATATTTT
TRBV6-5	-	TRBJ2-2	-	CASRTENTGELFF	TGTGCCAGCAGGACAGAGAACACCGGGGAGCTGTTTTTT
TRBV2	-	TRBJ1-2	-	CASNPRGGSTYGYTF	TGTGCCAGCAACCCAAGGGGAGGCAGTACTTATGGCTACACCTTC
TRBV10-2	-	TRBJ1-5	TRBD1	CASSEWTGNQPQHF	TGCGCCAGCAGTGAATGGACAGGGAATCAGCCCCAGCATTTT
TRBV6-1	-	TRBJ1-5	-	CASKDRDMEPQHF	TGTGCCAGCAAGGATAGGGACATGGAGCCCCAGCATTTT
TRBV7-9	-	TRBJ1-5	-	CASSPDYYSNQPQHF	TGTGCCAGCAGCCCAGATTATTATAGCAATCAGCCCCAGCATTTT